This T cell receptor (beta chain) was identified during a study of response to subunit inactivated influenza vaccine. Findings of the study overall: There was a suggestion from the authors that each seasonal influenza vaccination recruits few new T cells.

TCRdb reprocessed the RT-PCR reads via MiXCR and lists one record per CDR3 protein. The sample lists under 200,000 distinct CDR3 sequences, 11% occurring once. The V end lost 2 bases, the J end lost 4 bases, and 14 bases lay between the germline ends. Germline CDR1 is SGHTA and CDR2 is FQGTGA. The CDR3 length is 15 residues. This clonotype was recorded a few times. No antigen is known for it. Specimen: non-naive T cells sorted from PBMCs, collected 45 days after vaccination. The rearrangement joins TRBV7-3 to TRBJ2-5; D perhaps matches TRBD2 (7 bases). This clonotype was obtained from a man aged 45-65 years who received an inactivated influenza vaccine. The CDR3 region is CASSLVGRGRETQYF. The CDR3 DNA is TGTGCCAGCAGCTTAGTTGGGAGGGGGAGAGAGACCCAGTACTTC.